The subject of this entry is one T cell receptor (beta chain). Its antigen is currently unknown. The data stem from a study of T-cell memory formation after mild COVID-19. Study conclusions and caveats: The study found contracting CD4+ clones mainly in CM and EM and contracting CD8+ clones in EMRA. The study detected some responding clones in pre-infection memory, suggesting cross-reactive memory joined.

This CDR3 is 13 amino acids long. V gave up 4 bases and J gave up 8 bases, with 14 bases separating them. Germline V lookup: CDR1 LGHDT, CDR2 YNNKEL (reference sequence). Each CDR3 protein gets one entry after TCRdb re-called the 5' RACE reads with MiXCR. The sample consists of 250,000 to 350,000 distinct CDR3 sequences, around 19% of them appearing once. Sequencing was done on a sample of PBMCs or a T cell subset sorted from them (not recorded which). This clonotype originated in a man between 18 and 35 years old who had mild COVID-19 (a few samples of this study predate the infection). Cell type and time point are not known. V gene TRBV3-1 combines with J gene TRBJ1-2; the D gene is possibly TRBD1 (6 bases). CDR3 sequence reads: CASSPSGTRGYTF. In DNA form, the CDR3 reads TGTGCCAGCAGCCCGTCGGGGACACGCGGCTACACCTTC.